The 2 T cell receptor beta chains below all came from one sample that was sequenced in a study of radiotherapy plus CTLA-4 blockade in lung cancer. Data came from immunoSEQ multiplex PCR; TCRdb stores just in-frame clones and leaves some out. The sample yields about 45,000 clones, roughly three quarters seen once. The specimen was peripheral blood, collected from a patient treated with radiotherapy plus ipilimumab. The receptors derive from a human donor with non-small cell lung cancer who had stable disease on radiotherapy plus ipilimumab.

The chain uses TRBV19 and TRBJ1-2; D is unclear. The CDR3 consists of 15 residues. With 8 bases removed from V and 3 bases from J, the gap between germline ends came to 19 bases. Germline V gene data show CDR1 as LNHDA and CDR2 as SQIVND (reference sequence). The CDR3 DNA sequence: TGTGCCAGTGCCCCTGGGTCGGGCCCCTACTATGGCTACACCTTC. The encoded protein is CASAPGSGPYYGYTF.

The J gene is TRBJ2-5, the V gene TRBV5-5, with a weak D call TRBD2 (6 bases). CDR3 length equals 14 residues. Germline loops: CDR1 SGHKS, CDR2 YYEKEE (reference sequence). The V gene lost 4 bases and the J gene lost 6 bases, with 16 bases spanning the gap. Here the CDR3 reads CASSPYASAKTQYF. The CDR3 DNA is TGTGCCAGCAGCCCGTATGCTAGCGCTAAGACCCAGTACTTC. Supplemented by reference TRBV5-5 and TRBJ2-5, the full variable domain reads DAGVTQSPTHLIKTRGQQVTLRCSPISGHKSVSWYQQVLGQGPQFIFQYYEKEERGRGNFPDRFSARQFPNYSSELNVNALLLGDSALYLCASSPYASAKTQYFGPGTRLLVL.